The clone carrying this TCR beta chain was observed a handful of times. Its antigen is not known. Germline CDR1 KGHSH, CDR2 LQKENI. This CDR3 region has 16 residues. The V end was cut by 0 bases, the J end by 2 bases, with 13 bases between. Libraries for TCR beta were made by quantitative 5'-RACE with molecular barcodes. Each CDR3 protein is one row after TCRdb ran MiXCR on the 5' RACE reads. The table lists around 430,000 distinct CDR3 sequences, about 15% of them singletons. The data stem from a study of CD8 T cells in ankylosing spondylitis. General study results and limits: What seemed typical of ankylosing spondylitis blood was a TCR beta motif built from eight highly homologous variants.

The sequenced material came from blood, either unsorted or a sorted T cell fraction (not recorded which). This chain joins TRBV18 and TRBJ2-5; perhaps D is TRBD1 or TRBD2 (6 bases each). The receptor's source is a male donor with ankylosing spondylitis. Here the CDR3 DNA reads TGTGCCAGCTCACCACCGGGGGGCTACCATCAAGAGACCCAGTACTTC. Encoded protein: CASSPPGGYHQETQYF.